This T cell receptor (beta chain) appears in the sequencing data of a study of read filtering for tumor transcriptome and immune sequencing (dated by TCRdb to 2018 to 2021). In the study overall: The cohort was composed of some 16 male and roughly 13 female patients, with a mean age of roughly 61 years and an age range of roughly 40 to 80. Under revised international staging, roughly 8 patients fell into R-ISS I, around 15 into R-ISS II and roughly 7 into R-ISS III. After DNase treatment, whole-transcriptome libraries were prepared using the TruSeq RNA Access Library Prep Kit. TCR-region mapped reads per sample ranged from about 4.05 to 10.27 million with IR-seq versus only about 85 to 1273 with RNA-seq. TCR repertoires obtained by targeted immune repertoire sequencing and by bulk whole-transcriptome sequencing performed on the same bone marrow samples were compared. A main aim was a read-filtering strategy for immune repertoire data, specifically whether clonotypes supported by a single read should be removed. What the work shows at the level of the full study, not this receptor alone: When single-read clonotypes were removed, the proportions of shared clonotypes in IR-seq and RNA-seq correlated more strongly. Compared with RNA-seq, IR-seq captured clonotypes at much higher depth and more reliably, and a smaller IR-seq throughput was enough to identify most shared clonotypes. In IR-seq, around 85% of clonotypes but roughly 4% of total reads were represented by single-read clonotypes, whereas in RNA-seq, 65% to 75% of clonotypes and more than 35% of reads were represented by single-read clonotypes. The sorted CD138-negative fraction was a mixed bone marrow immune population, not purified T cells.

Starting from 400 to 450 ng RNA, TCR libraries were constructed with the Immunoverse kit using molecular barcoded adaptors that cover the alpha/delta and beta/gamma chains. TCR library preparation used the same RNA that went into transcriptome sequencing. Sequencing of TCR libraries was carried out on an Illumina HiSeq 4000 with 2 x 150 cycles. As for the authors' bioinformatics: TCR reads were aligned to human V, D, J and C references and assembled into CDR3 clonotypes with MiXCR, including quality filtering and error correction. The tcR package in R was used for analysis of clonotype counts and gene usage diversity. Raw mapping reads were checked after the RNA-seq reads had been mapped by STAR aligner version 2.5.3a onto the human GRCh37 genome. To test how sequencing depth affected the clonotypes detected, IR-seq fastq files were randomly downsampled with Seqtk 1.3. TCRdb reran the public reads through fastp at Q25 and MiXCR, keeping productive beta chains. Every CDR3 protein is listed once, alongside the most common genes and DNA of its rows. The V and J calls follow TCRdb's processing rather than the paper's. Within this sample are about 58,000 distinct CDR3 sequences, with 12% of them counted one time only. 16% of the sample is in the top ten clones.

Reading the germline V gene gives CDR1 SNHLY and CDR2 FYNNEI. The junction shows trimming of 6 bases on V and 2 bases on J, and the gene matches do not reach 9 bases of it. The CDR3 goes from the cysteine to the phenylalanine over 15 residues. Only CDR3 DNA remains: 45 bases, in frame from the first base. This clonotype occurred a few times. The clone's antigen remains unknown. No base quality values were provided; no much bigger clone lies one nucleotide off. Bone marrow was sampled from every patient at the time of active disease. Isolation of bone marrow mononuclear cells was performed by Ficoll-Hypaque density gradient centrifugation. Myeloma plasma cells were removed and CD138-negative cells were obtained by negative selection following labeling with CD138 magnetic microbeads on a MACS separator. Purity of the isolated cells was checked by flow cytometry on an Attune NxT using CD138 antibodies. TRIzol reagent was used to extract total RNA, and a NanoDrop spectrophotometer was used to quantify the extracted RNA. For each patient, paired RNA-seq and IR-seq were run on the CD138-negative bone marrow sample from that patient.

The chain links TRBV2 with TRBJ2-5; TRBD2 aligns with 7 central bases. The specimen was a population of CD138-negative cells sorted from bone marrow. The cell subset or site label of this sample denotes: bone marrow mononuclear cells depleted of CD138+ plasma/myeloma cells by negative magnetic selection. This clonotype was sampled from a donor over 35 with multiple myeloma. The CDR3 region reads CASRILTGGQETQYF. The DNA reads TGTGCCAGCAGGATTCTAACGGGGGGACAAGAGACCCAGTACTTC. With all but the CDR3 taken from the reference TRBV2 and TRBJ2-5 genes, the full variable domain is: EPEVTQTPSHQVTQMGQEVILRCVPISNHLYFYWYRQILGQKVEFLVSFYNNEISEKSEIFDDQFSVERPDGSNFTLKIRSTKLEDSAMYFCASRILTGGQETQYFGPGTRLLVL.